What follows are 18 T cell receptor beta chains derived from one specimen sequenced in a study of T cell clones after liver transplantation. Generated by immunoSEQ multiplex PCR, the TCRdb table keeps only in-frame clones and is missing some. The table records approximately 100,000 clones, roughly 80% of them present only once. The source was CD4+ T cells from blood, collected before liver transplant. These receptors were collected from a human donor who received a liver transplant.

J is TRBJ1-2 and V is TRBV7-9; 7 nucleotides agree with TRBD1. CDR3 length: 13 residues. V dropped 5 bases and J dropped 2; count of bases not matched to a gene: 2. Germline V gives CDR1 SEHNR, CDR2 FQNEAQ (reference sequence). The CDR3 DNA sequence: TGTGCCAGCAGCCCGGACAGGAACTATGGCTACACCTTC. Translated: CASSPDRNYGYTF.

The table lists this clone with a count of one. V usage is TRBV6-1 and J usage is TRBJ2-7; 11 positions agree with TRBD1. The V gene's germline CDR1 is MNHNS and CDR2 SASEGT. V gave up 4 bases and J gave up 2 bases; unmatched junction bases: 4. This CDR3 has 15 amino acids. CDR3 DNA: TGTGCCAGCAGTGGCCCGGGACAGGGGGCCTACGAGCAGTACTTC. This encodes CASSGPGQGAYEQYF.

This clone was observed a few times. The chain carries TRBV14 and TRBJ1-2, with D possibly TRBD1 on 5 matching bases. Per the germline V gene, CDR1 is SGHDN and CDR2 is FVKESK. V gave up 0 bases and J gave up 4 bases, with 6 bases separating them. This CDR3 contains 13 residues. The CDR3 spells CASSQDRAYGYTF. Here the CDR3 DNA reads TGTGCCAGCAGCCAAGACAGGGCCTATGGCTACACCTTC.

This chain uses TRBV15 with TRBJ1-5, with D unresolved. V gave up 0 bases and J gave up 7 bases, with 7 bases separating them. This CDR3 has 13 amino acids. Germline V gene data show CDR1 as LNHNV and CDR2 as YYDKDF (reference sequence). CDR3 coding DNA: TGTGCCACCAGCAGAGAAGTATACCAGCCCCAGCATTTT. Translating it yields CATSREVYQPQHF.

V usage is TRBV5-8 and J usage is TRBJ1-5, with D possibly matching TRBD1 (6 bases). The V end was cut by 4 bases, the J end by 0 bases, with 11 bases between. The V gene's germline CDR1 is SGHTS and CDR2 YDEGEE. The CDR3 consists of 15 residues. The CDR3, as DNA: TGTGCCAGCAGCGTCGGACAGACTAGCAATCAGCCCCAGCATTTT. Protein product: CASSVGQTSNQPQHF.

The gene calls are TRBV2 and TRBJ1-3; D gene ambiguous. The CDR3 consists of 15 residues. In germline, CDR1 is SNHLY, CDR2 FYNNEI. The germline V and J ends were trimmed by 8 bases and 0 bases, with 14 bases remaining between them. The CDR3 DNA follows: TGTGCCAGCGTGGCGCAGACGAACTCTGGAAACACCATATATTTT. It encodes CASVAQTNSGNTIYF.

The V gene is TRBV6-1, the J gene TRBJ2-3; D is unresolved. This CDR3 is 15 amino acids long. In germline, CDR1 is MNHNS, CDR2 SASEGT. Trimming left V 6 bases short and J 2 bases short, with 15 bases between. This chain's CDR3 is CASSALGGYTDTQYF. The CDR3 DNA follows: TGTGCCAGCAGCGCGCTGGGTGGATACACAGATACGCAGTATTTT.

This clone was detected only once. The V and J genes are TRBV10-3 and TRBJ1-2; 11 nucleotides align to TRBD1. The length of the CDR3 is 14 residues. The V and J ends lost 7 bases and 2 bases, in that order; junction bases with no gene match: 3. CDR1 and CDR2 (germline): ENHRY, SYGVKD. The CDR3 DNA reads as TGTGCCATCAACGGACAGGGGGCGAACTATGGCTACACCTTC. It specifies CAINGQGANYGYTF.

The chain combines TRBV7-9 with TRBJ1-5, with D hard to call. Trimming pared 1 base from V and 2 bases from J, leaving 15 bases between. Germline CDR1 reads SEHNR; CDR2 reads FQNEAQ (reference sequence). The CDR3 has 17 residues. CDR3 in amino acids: CASSLVRGLLGNQPQHF. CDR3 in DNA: TGTGCCAGCAGCTTAGTAAGAGGTTTATTGGGCAATCAGCCCCAGCATTTT.

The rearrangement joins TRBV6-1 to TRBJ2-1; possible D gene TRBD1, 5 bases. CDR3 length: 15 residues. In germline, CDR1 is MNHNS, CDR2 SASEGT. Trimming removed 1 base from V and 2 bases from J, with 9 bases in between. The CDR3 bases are TGTGCCAGCAGTGAAGGGGCAGGGACCTACAATGAGCAGTTCTTC. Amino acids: CASSEGAGTYNEQFF.

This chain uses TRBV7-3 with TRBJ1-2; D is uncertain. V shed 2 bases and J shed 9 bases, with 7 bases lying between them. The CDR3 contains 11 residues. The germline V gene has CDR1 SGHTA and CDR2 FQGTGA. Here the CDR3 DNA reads TGTGCCAGCAGCTTATTTGGGCGCTACACCTTC. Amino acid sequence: CASSLFGRYTF.

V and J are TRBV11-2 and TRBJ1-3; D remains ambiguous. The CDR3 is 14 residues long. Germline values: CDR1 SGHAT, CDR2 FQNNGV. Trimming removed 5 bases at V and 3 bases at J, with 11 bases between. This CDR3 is CASSINSDGNTIYF. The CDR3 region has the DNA TGTGCCAGCAGCATAAATTCGGATGGAAACACCATATATTTT.

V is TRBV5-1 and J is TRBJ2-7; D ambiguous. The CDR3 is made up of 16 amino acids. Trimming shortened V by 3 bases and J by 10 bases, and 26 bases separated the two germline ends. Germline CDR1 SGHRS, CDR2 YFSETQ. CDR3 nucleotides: TGCGCCAGCAGCTCGCGACCCACCCCAAGCCCGGCCCCCCAGTACTTC. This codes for CASSSRPTPSPAPQYF.

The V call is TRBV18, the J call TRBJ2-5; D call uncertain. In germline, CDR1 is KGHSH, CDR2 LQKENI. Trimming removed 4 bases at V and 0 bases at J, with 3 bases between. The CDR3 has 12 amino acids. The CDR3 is CASSQNQETQYF. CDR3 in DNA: TGTGCCAGCTCACAGAACCAAGAGACCCAGTACTTC.

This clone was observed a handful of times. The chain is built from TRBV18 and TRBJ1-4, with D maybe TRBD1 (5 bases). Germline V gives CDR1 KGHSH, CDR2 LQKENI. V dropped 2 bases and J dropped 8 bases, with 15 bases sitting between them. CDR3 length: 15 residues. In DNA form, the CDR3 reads TGTGCCAGCTCACCAGGCGGGGGAAAGAACGAAAAACTGTTTTTT. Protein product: CASSPGGGKNEKLFF.

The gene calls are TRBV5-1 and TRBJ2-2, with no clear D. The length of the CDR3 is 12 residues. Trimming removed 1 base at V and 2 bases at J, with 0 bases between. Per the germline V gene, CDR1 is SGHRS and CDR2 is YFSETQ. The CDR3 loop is CASSLNTGELFF. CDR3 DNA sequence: TGCGCCAGCAGCTTGAACACCGGGGAGCTGTTTTTT.

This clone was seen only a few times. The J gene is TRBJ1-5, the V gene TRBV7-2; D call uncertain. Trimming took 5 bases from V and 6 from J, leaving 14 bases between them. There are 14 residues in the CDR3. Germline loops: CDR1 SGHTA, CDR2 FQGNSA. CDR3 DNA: TGTGCCAGCAGCAGTATGTGGCGCGGTCAGCCCCAGCATTTT. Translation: CASSSMWRGQPQHF.

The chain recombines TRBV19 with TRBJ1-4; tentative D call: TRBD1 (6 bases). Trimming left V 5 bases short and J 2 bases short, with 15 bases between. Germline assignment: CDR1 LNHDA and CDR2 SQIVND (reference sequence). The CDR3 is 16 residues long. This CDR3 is CASSYAHTGTNEKLFF. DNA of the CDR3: TGTGCCAGTAGTTACGCCCACACAGGGACTAATGAAAAACTGTTTTTT.